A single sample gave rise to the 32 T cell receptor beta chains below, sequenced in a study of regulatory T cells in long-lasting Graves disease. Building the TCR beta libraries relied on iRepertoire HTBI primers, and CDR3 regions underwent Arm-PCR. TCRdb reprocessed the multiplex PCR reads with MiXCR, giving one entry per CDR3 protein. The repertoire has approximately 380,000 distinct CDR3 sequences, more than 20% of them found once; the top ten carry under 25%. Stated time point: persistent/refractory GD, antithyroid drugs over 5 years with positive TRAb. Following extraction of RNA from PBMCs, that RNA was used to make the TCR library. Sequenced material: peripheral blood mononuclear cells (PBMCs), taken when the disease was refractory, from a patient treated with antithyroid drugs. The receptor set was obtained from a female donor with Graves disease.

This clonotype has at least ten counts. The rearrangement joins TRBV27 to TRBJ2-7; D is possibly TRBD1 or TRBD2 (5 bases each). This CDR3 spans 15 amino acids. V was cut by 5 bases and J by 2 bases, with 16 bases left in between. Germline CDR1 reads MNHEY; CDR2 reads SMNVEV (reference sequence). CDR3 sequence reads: CASSASGTVPYEQYF. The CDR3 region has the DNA TGTGCCAGCAGTGCCTCAGGGACGGTCCCCTACGAGCAGTACTTC.

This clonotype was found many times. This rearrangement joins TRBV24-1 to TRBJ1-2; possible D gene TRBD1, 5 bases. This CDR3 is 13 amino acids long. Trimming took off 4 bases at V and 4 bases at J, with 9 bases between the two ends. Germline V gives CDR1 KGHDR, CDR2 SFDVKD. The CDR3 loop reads CATSDGTSYGYTF. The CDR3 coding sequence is TGTGCCACCAGTGACGGGACTTCCTATGGCTACACCTTC.

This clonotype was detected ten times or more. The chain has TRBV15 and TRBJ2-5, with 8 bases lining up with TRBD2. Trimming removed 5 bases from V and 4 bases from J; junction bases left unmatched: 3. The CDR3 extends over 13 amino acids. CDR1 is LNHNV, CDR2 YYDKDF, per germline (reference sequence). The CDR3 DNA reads TGTGCCACCAGCGGGACTAGAAGAGAGACCCAGTACTTC. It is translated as CATSGTRRETQYF. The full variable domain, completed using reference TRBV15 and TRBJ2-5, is DAMVIQNPRYQVTQFGKPVTLSCSQTLNHNVMYWYQQKSSQAPKLLFHYYDKDFNNEADTPDNFQSRRPNTSFCFLDIRSPGLGDTAMYLCATSGTRRETQYFGPGTRLLVL.

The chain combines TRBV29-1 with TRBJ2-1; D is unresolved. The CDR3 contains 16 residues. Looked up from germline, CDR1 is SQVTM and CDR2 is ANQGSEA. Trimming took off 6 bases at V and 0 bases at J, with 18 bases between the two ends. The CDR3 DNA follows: TGCAGCGTCGAATCTACAGAGATTAGCTCCTACAATGAGCAGTTCTTC. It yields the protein CSVESTEISSYNEQFF.

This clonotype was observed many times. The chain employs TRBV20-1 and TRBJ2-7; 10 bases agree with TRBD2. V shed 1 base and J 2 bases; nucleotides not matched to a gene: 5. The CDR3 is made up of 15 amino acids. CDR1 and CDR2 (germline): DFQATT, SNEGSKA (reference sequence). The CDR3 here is CSARASGRSPYEQYF. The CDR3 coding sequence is TGCAGTGCTAGAGCTAGCGGGAGATCCCCCTACGAGCAGTACTTC.

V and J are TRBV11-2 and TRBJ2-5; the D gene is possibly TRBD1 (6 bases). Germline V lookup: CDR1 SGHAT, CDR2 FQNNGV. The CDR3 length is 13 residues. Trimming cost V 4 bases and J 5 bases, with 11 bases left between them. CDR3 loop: CASSSPGAETQYF. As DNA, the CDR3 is TGTGCCAGCAGCTCCCCAGGGGCGGAGACCCAGTACTTC.

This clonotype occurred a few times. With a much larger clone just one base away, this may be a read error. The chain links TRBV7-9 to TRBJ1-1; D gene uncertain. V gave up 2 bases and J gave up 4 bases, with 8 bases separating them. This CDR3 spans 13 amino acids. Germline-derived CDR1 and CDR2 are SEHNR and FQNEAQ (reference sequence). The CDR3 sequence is CASSLWLGTEAFF. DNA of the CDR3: TGTGCCAGCAGCTTATGGCTGGGCACTGAAGCTTTCTTT.

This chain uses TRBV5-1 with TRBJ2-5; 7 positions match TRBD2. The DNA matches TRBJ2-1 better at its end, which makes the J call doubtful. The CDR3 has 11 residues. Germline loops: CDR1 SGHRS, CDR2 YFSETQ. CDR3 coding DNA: TGCGCCAGCAGCTTGGGGACTAGGCAGTTCTTC. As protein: CASSLGTRQFF.

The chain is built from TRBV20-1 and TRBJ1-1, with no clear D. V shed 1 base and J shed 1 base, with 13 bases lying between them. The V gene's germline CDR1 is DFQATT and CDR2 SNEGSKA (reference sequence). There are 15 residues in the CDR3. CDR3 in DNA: TGCAGTGCTAGAGGCAACTCCATCCCGAACACTGAAGCTTTCTTT. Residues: CSARGNSIPNTEAFF.

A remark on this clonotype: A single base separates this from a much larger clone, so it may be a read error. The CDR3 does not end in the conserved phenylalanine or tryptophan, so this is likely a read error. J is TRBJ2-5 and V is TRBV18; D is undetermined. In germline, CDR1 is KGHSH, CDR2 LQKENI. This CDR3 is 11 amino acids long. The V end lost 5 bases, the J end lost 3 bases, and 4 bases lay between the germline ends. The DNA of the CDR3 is TGTGCCAGCTCAGGCAAAGAGACCCAGTACCTC. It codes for CASSGKETQYL.

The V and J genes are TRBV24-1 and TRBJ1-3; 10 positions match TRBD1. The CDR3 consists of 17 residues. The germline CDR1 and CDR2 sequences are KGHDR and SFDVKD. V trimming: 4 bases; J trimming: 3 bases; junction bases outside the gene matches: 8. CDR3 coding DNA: TGTGCCACCAGTGACCTCGACAGGGGGCTGTATGGAAACACCATATATTTT. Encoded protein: CATSDLDRGLYGNTIYF.

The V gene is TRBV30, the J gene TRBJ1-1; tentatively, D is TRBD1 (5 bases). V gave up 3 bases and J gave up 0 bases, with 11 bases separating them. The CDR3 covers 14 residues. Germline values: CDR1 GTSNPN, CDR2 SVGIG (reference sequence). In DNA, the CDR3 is TGTGCCTGGAGAGGGACGGGGGTGAACACTGAAGCTTTCTTT. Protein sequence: CAWRGTGVNTEAFF.

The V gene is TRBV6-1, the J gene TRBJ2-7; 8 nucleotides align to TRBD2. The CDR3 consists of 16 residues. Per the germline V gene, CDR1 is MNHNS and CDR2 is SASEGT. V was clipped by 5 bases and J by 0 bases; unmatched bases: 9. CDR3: CASSQTSGAFSYEQYF. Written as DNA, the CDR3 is TGTGCCAGCAGTCAAACTAGCGGAGCTTTCTCCTACGAGCAGTACTTC.

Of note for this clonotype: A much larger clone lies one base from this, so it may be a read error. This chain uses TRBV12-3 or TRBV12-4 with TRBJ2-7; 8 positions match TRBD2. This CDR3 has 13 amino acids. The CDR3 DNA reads TGTGCCGGCAGTACCGGGACTAGCTACGAGCAGTACTTC. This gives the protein CAGSTGTSYEQYF.

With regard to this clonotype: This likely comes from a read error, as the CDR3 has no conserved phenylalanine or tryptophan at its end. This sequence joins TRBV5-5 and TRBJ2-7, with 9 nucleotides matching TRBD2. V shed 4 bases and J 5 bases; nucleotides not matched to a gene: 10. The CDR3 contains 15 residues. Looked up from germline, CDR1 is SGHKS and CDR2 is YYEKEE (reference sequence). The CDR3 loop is CASSPGTSPIHEQYL. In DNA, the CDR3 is TGTGCCAGCAGCCCCGGGACTAGCCCCATCCACGAGCAGTACCTC.

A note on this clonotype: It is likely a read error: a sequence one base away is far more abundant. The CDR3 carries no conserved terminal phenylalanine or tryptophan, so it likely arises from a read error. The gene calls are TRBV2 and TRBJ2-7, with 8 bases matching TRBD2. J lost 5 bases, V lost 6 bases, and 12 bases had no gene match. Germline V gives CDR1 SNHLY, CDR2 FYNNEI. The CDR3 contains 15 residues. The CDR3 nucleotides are TGTGCCAGCAGCTTGACCAGCGGGAGTTTCCACGAGCAGTACCTC. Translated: CASSLTSGSFHEQYL.

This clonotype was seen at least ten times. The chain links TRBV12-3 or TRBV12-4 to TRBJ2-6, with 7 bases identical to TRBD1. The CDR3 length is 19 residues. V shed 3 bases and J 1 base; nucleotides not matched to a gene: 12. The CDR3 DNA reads TGTGCCAGCAGTTTGGTAGGGGGCCGGTTCCGTTCTGGGGCCAACGTCCTGACTTTC. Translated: CASSLVGGRFRSGANVLTF.

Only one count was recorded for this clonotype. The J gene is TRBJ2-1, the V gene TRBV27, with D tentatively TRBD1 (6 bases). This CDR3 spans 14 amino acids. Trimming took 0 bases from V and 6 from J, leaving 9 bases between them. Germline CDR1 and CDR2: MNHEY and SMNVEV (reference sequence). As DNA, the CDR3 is TGTGCCAGCAGTTTATCCCCAGGGGTCAATGAGCAGTTCTTC. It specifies CASSLSPGVNEQFF.

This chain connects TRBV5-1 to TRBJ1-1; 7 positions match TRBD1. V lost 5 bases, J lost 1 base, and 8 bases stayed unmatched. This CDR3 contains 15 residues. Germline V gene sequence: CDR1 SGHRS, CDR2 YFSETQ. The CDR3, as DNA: TGCGCCAGCAGATGGTCAGGGGGAGGGAACACTGAAGCTTTCTTT. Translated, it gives CASRWSGGGNTEAFF.

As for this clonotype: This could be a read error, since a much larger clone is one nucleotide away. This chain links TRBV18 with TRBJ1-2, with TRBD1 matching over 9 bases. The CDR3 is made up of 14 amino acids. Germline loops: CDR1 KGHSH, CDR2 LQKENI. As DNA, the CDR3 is TGTACCAGCTCTCCCGGACAGGGGAAGATTGGCTACACCTTC. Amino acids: CTSSPGQGKIGYTF.

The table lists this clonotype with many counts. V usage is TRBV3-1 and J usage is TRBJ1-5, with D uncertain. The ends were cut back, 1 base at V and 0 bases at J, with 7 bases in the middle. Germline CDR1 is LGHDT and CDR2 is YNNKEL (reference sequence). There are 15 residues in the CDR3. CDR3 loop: CASSQGRSSNQPQHF. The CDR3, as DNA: TGTGCCAGCAGCCAAGGCAGGAGTAGCAATCAGCCCCAGCATTTT.

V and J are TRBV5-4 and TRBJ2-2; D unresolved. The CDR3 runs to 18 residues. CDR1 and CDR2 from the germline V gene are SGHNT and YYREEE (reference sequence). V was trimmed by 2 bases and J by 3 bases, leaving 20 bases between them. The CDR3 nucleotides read TGTGCCAGCAGCTTTAAGCCAAGCCAAGAAACTGACACCGGGGAGCTGTTTTTT. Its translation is CASSFKPSQETDTGELFF.

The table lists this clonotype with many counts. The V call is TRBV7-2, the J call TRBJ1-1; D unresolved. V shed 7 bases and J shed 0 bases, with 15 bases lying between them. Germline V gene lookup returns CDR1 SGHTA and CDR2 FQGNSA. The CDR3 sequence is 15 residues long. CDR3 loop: CASKLRGLLNTEAFF. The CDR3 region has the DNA TGTGCCAGCAAGCTCAGAGGCCTATTGAACACTGAAGCTTTCTTT.

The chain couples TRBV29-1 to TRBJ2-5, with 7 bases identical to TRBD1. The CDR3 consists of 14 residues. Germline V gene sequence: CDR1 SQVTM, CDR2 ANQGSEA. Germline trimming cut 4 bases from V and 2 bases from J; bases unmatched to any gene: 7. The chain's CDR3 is CSVVNRGYQETQYF. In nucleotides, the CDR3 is TGCAGCGTTGTTAACAGGGGATATCAAGAGACCCAGTACTTC.

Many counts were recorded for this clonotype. CDR3 region: CASSYSTGRDNSPLHF. CDR3 DNA: TGTGCCAGCAGTTACTCGACGGGACGAGATAATTCACCCCTCCACTTT. This chain connects TRBV6-2 or TRBV6-3 to TRBJ1-6; possibly TRBD1 for D (5 bases). This CDR3 is 16 amino acids long. The V end lost 0 bases, the J end lost 5 bases, and 11 bases lay between the germline ends. The germline V gene has CDR1 MNHEY and CDR2 SVGEGT.

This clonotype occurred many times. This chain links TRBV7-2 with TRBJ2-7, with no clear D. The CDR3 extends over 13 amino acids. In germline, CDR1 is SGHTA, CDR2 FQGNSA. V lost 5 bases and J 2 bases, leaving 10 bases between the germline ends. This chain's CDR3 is CASSLRSAYEQYF. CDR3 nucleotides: TGTGCCAGCAGCCTCCGATCGGCCTACGAGCAGTACTTC.

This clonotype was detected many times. The chain's CDR3 is CASSPGTGLGQPQHF. The CDR3 DNA reads TGTGCCAGCAGCCCAGGGACAGGGTTGGGACAGCCCCAGCATTTT. V usage is TRBV12-3 or TRBV12-4 and J usage is TRBJ1-5; 9 bases fit TRBD1. The CDR3 is 15 residues long. The ends lost 6 bases at V and 7 bases at J; junction bases unmatched: 10.

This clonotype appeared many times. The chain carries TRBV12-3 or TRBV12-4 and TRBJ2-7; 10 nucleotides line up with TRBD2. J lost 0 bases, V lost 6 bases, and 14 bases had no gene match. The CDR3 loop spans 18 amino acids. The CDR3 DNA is TGTGCCAGCAGCCCTGGGGCTAGCGGGAGCAAGAGCTCCTACGAGCAGTACTTC. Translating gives CASSPGASGSKSSYEQYF.

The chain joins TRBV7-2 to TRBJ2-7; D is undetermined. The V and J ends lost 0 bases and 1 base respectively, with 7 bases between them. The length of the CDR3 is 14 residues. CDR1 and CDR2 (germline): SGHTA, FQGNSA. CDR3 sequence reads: CASSLARDSYEQYF. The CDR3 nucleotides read TGTGCCAGCAGCTTAGCCAGAGATTCCTACGAGCAGTACTTC.

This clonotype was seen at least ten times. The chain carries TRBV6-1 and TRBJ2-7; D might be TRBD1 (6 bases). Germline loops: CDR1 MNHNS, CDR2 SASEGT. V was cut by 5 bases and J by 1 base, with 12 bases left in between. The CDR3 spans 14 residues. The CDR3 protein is CASSTQQGSYEQYF. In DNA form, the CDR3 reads TGTGCCAGCAGTACCCAACAGGGTTCCTACGAGCAGTACTTC.

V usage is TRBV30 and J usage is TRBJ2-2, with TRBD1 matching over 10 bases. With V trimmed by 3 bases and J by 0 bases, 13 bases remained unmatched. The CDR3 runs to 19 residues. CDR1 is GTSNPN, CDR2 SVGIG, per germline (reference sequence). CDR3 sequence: CAWRDRGRPPRTNTGELFF. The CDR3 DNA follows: TGTGCCTGGAGAGACAGGGGGCGACCTCCCAGGACGAACACCGGGGAGCTGTTTTTT. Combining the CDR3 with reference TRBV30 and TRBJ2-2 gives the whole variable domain SQTIHQWPATLVQPVGSPLSLECTVEGTSNPNLYWYRQAAGRGLQLLFYSVGIGQISSEVPQNLSASRPQDRQFILSSKKLLLSDSGFYLCAWRDRGRPPRTNTGELFFGEGSRLTVL.

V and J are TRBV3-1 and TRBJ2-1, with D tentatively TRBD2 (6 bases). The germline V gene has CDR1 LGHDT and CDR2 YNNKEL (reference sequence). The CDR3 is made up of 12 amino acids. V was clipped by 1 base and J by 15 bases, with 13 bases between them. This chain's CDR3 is CASSQATGATFF. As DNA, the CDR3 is TGTGCCAGCAGCCAAGCGACGGGAGCTACGTTCTTC.